A selection of T cell receptor beta chains follows, all from one sample in a study of graft-versus-host responses after intestinal transplantation. Clones were read by immunoSEQ multiplex PCR, and TCRdb kept only the in-frame ones, dropping some. The table records roughly 110,000 clones, 93% of them present only once. For these TCRs, the target antigens are not known. The sample was unstimulated CD8+ T cells sorted from spleen or lymph node cells, taken before transplant. These receptors came from a human donor who was the organ donor for an intestinal transplant. The CDR3 runs from the conserved cysteine through the conserved F or W. Fields, in order: J gene, D gene, V gene, clone size, CDR3 DNA, CDR3 protein. A D gene is named only where the DNA matches it firmly. Not all rows give a size; the values are once, few, many and, for expanded clones, a class.

j_call: TRBJ2-5
d_call: .
v_call: TRBV10-3
clone_size: .
cdr3_nt: TGTGCCATCTCTTCCGGGGCCGAAGAGACCCAGTACTTC
cdr3_aa: CAISSGAEETQYF

j_call: TRBJ1-2
d_call: .
v_call: TRBV11-2
clone_size: .
cdr3_nt: TGTGCCAGCAGCTCCACCGGGACCAACTATGGCTACACCTTC
cdr3_aa: CASSSTGTNYGYTF

j_call: TRBJ2-1
d_call: TRBD2
v_call: TRBV30
clone_size: .
cdr3_nt: TGTGCCTGGAGTGACCTGAGCGGGAGCGCCTACAATGAGCAGTTCTTC
cdr3_aa: CAWSDLSGSAYNEQFF

j_call: TRBJ2-1
d_call: .
v_call: TRBV10-1
clone_size: .
cdr3_nt: TGCGCCGGTGACGGGTACAGCTCCTACAATGAGCAGTTCTTC
cdr3_aa: CAGDGYSSYNEQFF

j_call: TRBJ2-1
d_call: .
v_call: TRBV7-9
clone_size: .
cdr3_nt: TGTGCCAGCAGCTTGATAGAGAGGGCCGGGAACAATGAGCAGTTCTTC
cdr3_aa: CASSLIERAGNNEQFF

j_call: TRBJ1-1
d_call: .
v_call: TRBV11-2
clone_size: .
cdr3_nt: TGTGCCAGCAGCATTAGGGGAACTGAAGCTTTCTTT
cdr3_aa: CASSIRGTEAFF

j_call: TRBJ2-1
d_call: .
v_call: TRBV6-1
clone_size: .
cdr3_nt: TGTGCCAGCAGTATGAGACGGACCTACTACAATGAGCAGTTCTTC
cdr3_aa: CASSMRRTYYNEQFF

j_call: TRBJ1-1
d_call: .
v_call: TRBV9
clone_size: .
cdr3_nt: TGTGCCAGCAGCCCCCGGGGGATAATGAACACTGAAGCTTTCTTT
cdr3_aa: CASSPRGIMNTEAFF

j_call: TRBJ2-7
d_call: .
v_call: TRBV4-1
clone_size: .
cdr3_nt: TGCGCCAGCAGCCAAGAGGCGCCGTCCGAGACAGGCTGGGGGTACGAGCAGTACTTC
cdr3_aa: CASSQEAPSETGWGYEQYF

j_call: TRBJ2-7
d_call: TRBD2
v_call: TRBV30
clone_size: .
cdr3_nt: TGTGCCTGGAGTTTAGCGGGGACTGGGGAGCAGTACTTC
cdr3_aa: CAWSLAGTGEQYF

j_call: TRBJ2-7
d_call: TRBD2
v_call: TRBV27
clone_size: .
cdr3_nt: TGTGCCAGCAGTTTAGGTCCTAGCGGCTACGAGCAGTACTTC
cdr3_aa: CASSLGPSGYEQYF

j_call: TRBJ1-5
d_call: TRBD1
v_call: TRBV28
clone_size: .
cdr3_nt: TGTGCCAGCACAGGGGGAATAGGCTTTAGCAATCAGCCCCAGCATTTT
cdr3_aa: CASTGGIGFSNQPQHF

j_call: TRBJ2-1
d_call: .
v_call: TRBV30
clone_size: .
cdr3_nt: TGTGCCTGGACAAACGGGATGGGCAATGAGCAGTTCTTC
cdr3_aa: CAWTNGMGNEQFF

j_call: TRBJ2-7
d_call: .
v_call: TRBV11-2
clone_size: .
cdr3_nt: TGTGCCAGCAGCTACACATCTTCCTACGAGCAGTACTTC
cdr3_aa: CASSYTSSYEQYF

j_call: TRBJ2-1
d_call: TRBD2
v_call: TRBV10-3
clone_size: .
cdr3_nt: TGTGCCATCAGCCAGCGGGGTTCCTACAATGAGCAGTTCTTC
cdr3_aa: CAISQRGSYNEQFF

j_call: TRBJ2-5
d_call: TRBD2
v_call: TRBV4-1
clone_size: .
cdr3_nt: TGCGCCAGCAGCCGAACCATGGGGACTAGCGGGAGGGTGGGGGAGACCCAGTACTTC
cdr3_aa: CASSRTMGTSGRVGETQYF

j_call: TRBJ2-3
d_call: TRBD2
v_call: TRBV7-9
clone_size: few
cdr3_nt: TGTGCCAGCAGCTTACAGGGGACTAGCGGGATTTCCGCGGGAGATACGCAGTATTTT
cdr3_aa: CASSLQGTSGISAGDTQYF

j_call: TRBJ1-2
d_call: .
v_call: TRBV28
clone_size: .
cdr3_nt: TGTGCCAGCAGTCCCTCCTTCGAAGTCCGCTACACCTTC
cdr3_aa: CASSPSFEVRYTF

j_call: TRBJ2-5
d_call: .
v_call: TRBV6-5
clone_size: .
cdr3_nt: TGTGCCAGCAGTTACTCGGGGGGTTCAGGGGAGACCCAGTACTTC
cdr3_aa: CASSYSGGSGETQYF

j_call: TRBJ2-5
d_call: .
v_call: TRBV19
clone_size: .
cdr3_nt: TGTGCCAGTAGTATAGGATCCAGGGAAGAGACCCAGTACTTC
cdr3_aa: CASSIGSREETQYF

j_call: TRBJ2-7
d_call: TRBD1
v_call: TRBV6-1
clone_size: .
cdr3_nt: TGTGCCAGCAGTGAGGGCAGGGGGCTAGACGAGCAGTACTTC
cdr3_aa: CASSEGRGLDEQYF

j_call: TRBJ2-7
d_call: TRBD1
v_call: TRBV13
clone_size: .
cdr3_nt: TGTGCCAGCAGCTTAGGGGGACAGGGATCCTACGAGCAGTACTTC
cdr3_aa: CASSLGGQGSYEQYF

j_call: TRBJ2-7
d_call: .
v_call: TRBV4-1
clone_size: .
cdr3_nt: TGCGCCAGCAGCAGTCGTGGCGGCCAGGGTGTTTACGAGCAGTACTTC
cdr3_aa: CASSSRGGQGVYEQYF

j_call: TRBJ2-2
d_call: .
v_call: TRBV2
clone_size: .
cdr3_nt: TGTGCCAGCAGGGACAATCAATTCGCGAACACCGGGGAGCTGTTTTTT
cdr3_aa: CASRDNQFANTGELFF

j_call: TRBJ2-7
d_call: .
v_call: TRBV27
clone_size: .
cdr3_nt: TGTGCCAGCAGCCCAGGGGGGAGTGAGCAGTACTTC
cdr3_aa: CASSPGGSEQYF

j_call: TRBJ2-2
d_call: .
v_call: TRBV4-3
clone_size: .
cdr3_nt: TGCGCCAGCAGCACAGACAGGTGGACCGGGGAGCTGTTTTTT
cdr3_aa: CASSTDRWTGELFF

j_call: TRBJ2-1
d_call: .
v_call: TRBV2
clone_size: .
cdr3_nt: TGTGCCAGCAGTGAAGCGTACAATGAGCAGTTCTTC
cdr3_aa: CASSEAYNEQFF

j_call: TRBJ2-5
d_call: TRBD1
v_call: TRBV7-9
clone_size: .
cdr3_nt: TGTGCCAGCAGCCCAAACCCGGGACAGGGTACCTACGGGCAGTACTTC
cdr3_aa: CASSPNPGQGTYGQYF

j_call: TRBJ1-2
d_call: TRBD1
v_call: TRBV10-3
clone_size: .
cdr3_nt: TGTGCCATCAGCGAGTCAGCAGGGGGTTATGGCTACACCTTC
cdr3_aa: CAISESAGGYGYTF

j_call: TRBJ2-7
d_call: .
v_call: TRBV19
clone_size: .
cdr3_nt: TGTGCCAGTTCTCCCGCGGGGGCAGACTACGAGCAGTACTTC
cdr3_aa: CASSPAGADYEQYF

j_call: TRBJ1-4
d_call: .
v_call: TRBV30
clone_size: once
cdr3_nt: TGTGCCTGGAGTCTACAGGGAGGGCGTGAAAAACTGTTTTTT
cdr3_aa: CAWSLQGGREKLFF

j_call: TRBJ2-7
d_call: .
v_call: TRBV7-8
clone_size: .
cdr3_nt: TGTGCCAGCAGCTTAAGTCGGCGGTGGTCCTCCTACGAGCAGTACTTC
cdr3_aa: CASSLSRRWSSYEQYF

j_call: TRBJ1-5
d_call: .
v_call: TRBV28
clone_size: once
cdr3_nt: TGTGCCAGCAGTTCACCCCGGGACCGACGTAGCAATCAGCCCCAGCATTTT
cdr3_aa: CASSSPRDRRSNQPQHF

j_call: TRBJ1-1
d_call: .
v_call: TRBV4-3
clone_size: .
cdr3_nt: TGCGCCAGCAGCCAAGACAGGGGCAGGGACACTGAAGCTTTCTTT
cdr3_aa: CASSQDRGRDTEAFF

j_call: TRBJ2-1
d_call: .
v_call: TRBV5-1
clone_size: .
cdr3_nt: TGCGCCAGCAGCTTTTTAGGATACAACAGGGTGGGGGCCCACAATGAGCAGTTCTTC
cdr3_aa: CASSFLGYNRVGAHNEQFF

j_call: TRBJ2-3
d_call: .
v_call: TRBV28
clone_size: .
cdr3_nt: TGTGCCAGCAGCCTGGTCTTTGAGTCAACAGATACGCAGTATTTT
cdr3_aa: CASSLVFESTDTQYF

j_call: TRBJ2-7
d_call: TRBD1
v_call: TRBV6-1
clone_size: .
cdr3_nt: TGTGCCACCGACCGGGACAGCTATTACGAGCAGTACTTC
cdr3_aa: CATDRDSYYEQYF

j_call: TRBJ2-2
d_call: .
v_call: TRBV23-1
clone_size: .
cdr3_nt: TGCGCCAGATTCCCCGGGGAGCTGTTTTTT
cdr3_aa: CARFPGELFF

j_call: TRBJ2-4
d_call: .
v_call: TRBV5-4
clone_size: few
cdr3_nt: TGTGCCAGCAGCTTGGACAAAAACATTCAGTACTTC
cdr3_aa: CASSLDKNIQYF

j_call: TRBJ2-7
d_call: TRBD2
v_call: TRBV10-3
clone_size: .
cdr3_nt: TGTGCCGCCACCCCCGATCATGCGGGAGAAAGCTACGAGCAGTACTTC
cdr3_aa: CAATPDHAGESYEQYF

j_call: TRBJ2-7
d_call: .
v_call: TRBV16
clone_size: .
cdr3_nt: TGTGCCAGCAGCCGCGAAAACCCGGGGGCTGCCTACGAGCAGTACTTC
cdr3_aa: CASSRENPGAAYEQYF

j_call: TRBJ2-3
d_call: .
v_call: TRBV30
clone_size: .
cdr3_nt: TGTGCCTGGCAAGGGGCAGATACGCAGTATTTT
cdr3_aa: CAWQGADTQYF

j_call: TRBJ2-3
d_call: TRBD2
v_call: TRBV6-6
clone_size: .
cdr3_nt: TGTGCCAGCAGAAACGGGGGGGGTACGGCAGATACGCAGTATTTT
cdr3_aa: CASRNGGGTADTQYF

j_call: TRBJ2-7
d_call: .
v_call: TRBV4-1
clone_size: .
cdr3_nt: TGCGCCAGCAGCCAAGTACAGGCAACCCTCAGCTCCTACGAGCAGTACTTC
cdr3_aa: CASSQVQATLSSYEQYF

j_call: TRBJ1-3
d_call: TRBD1
v_call: TRBV28
clone_size: .
cdr3_nt: TGTGCCAGCAGTTTAGGGGACAGCGGAAACACCATATATTTT
cdr3_aa: CASSLGDSGNTIYF

j_call: TRBJ2-1
d_call: .
v_call: TRBV13
clone_size: .
cdr3_nt: TGTGCCAGCAGCCCCCCCTTAGCGGTCGATGGCAAAGACAATGAGCAGTTCTTC
cdr3_aa: CASSPPLAVDGKDNEQFF

j_call: TRBJ2-5
d_call: TRBD2
v_call: TRBV29-1
clone_size: .
cdr3_nt: TGCAGCGTCGTAGCGGGGCCCCGGGAGACCCAGTACTTC
cdr3_aa: CSVVAGPRETQYF

j_call: TRBJ2-5
d_call: .
v_call: TRBV7-6
clone_size: .
cdr3_nt: TGTGCCAGCAGCTCACCGCACCGCCAAGAGACCCAGTACTTC
cdr3_aa: CASSSPHRQETQYF

j_call: TRBJ2-5
d_call: TRBD1
v_call: TRBV10-1
clone_size: .
cdr3_nt: TGCGCCAGCAGAGCTCTAAGACAGGGATACCAAGAGACCCAGTACTTC
cdr3_aa: CASRALRQGYQETQYF

j_call: TRBJ1-5
d_call: .
v_call: TRBV2
clone_size: .
cdr3_nt: TGTGCCAGCAGTGGGGGCTTCAATCAGCCCCAGCATTTT
cdr3_aa: CASSGGFNQPQHF

j_call: TRBJ2-5
d_call: TRBD2
v_call: TRBV19
clone_size: .
cdr3_nt: TGTGCCAGTAGTCATAACTTAGCGGGCCAAGAGACCCAGTACTTC
cdr3_aa: CASSHNLAGQETQYF

j_call: TRBJ1-2
d_call: TRBD1
v_call: TRBV6-6
clone_size: .
cdr3_nt: TGTGCCAGCAGTCCAGGGGGGGCTTTTGGCGATGGCTACACCTTC
cdr3_aa: CASSPGGAFGDGYTF

j_call: TRBJ2-7
d_call: .
v_call: TRBV9
clone_size: .
cdr3_nt: TGTGCCAGCAGCGTAGCCGGTCCCGGTTACGAGCAGTACTTC
cdr3_aa: CASSVAGPGYEQYF

j_call: TRBJ2-1
d_call: TRBD2
v_call: TRBV27
clone_size: .
cdr3_nt: TGTGCCAGCAGTTTACTAGCGGGAGCCAATGAGCAGTTCTTC
cdr3_aa: CASSLLAGANEQFF

j_call: TRBJ1-2
d_call: .
v_call: TRBV5-6
clone_size: once
cdr3_nt: TGTGCCAGCAGCTTGGCTCCGGCCTTGAGAGATGGCTACACCTTC
cdr3_aa: CASSLAPALRDGYTF

j_call: TRBJ1-1
d_call: .
v_call: TRBV11-2
clone_size: .
cdr3_nt: TGTGCCAGCAGCTTAGGGGTTCCTGAAGCTTTCTTT
cdr3_aa: CASSLGVPEAFF

j_call: TRBJ2-7
d_call: TRBD2
v_call: TRBV6-5
clone_size: .
cdr3_nt: TGTGCTATAGCCCCGGGACTAGGGGCCTACGAGCAGTACTTC
cdr3_aa: CAIAPGLGAYEQYF